These 16 T cell receptor beta chains share one sample of origin, sequenced in a study of T cells expressing NK-cell markers (dated by TCRdb to about 2020). The library was produced with 5' RACE. The sample was run on an Illumina HiSeq 2000. TCRdb reprocessed the raw reads; every CDR3 protein sequence is a single record, and DNA is not supplied. This sample's records show under 500,000 distinct CDR3 sequences. Together, the top ten hold 7.3% of the sample. Sequencing was performed on blood T cells: a sorted CD56 or NKG2C T cell subset, CD4+ or CD8+ T cells, or bulk PBMC T cells (not recorded which). These receptors originate from a woman aged 18 to 69 in good health.

The rearrangement uses TRBV7-9 and TRBJ1-1; as DNA is missing, the TRBD1 call by TCRdb cannot be tested. The CDR3 is made up of 13 amino acids. Per the germline V gene, CDR1 is SEHNR and CDR2 is FQNEAQ (reference sequence). CDR3 protein: CASRQDRYTEAFF.

This chain links TRBV12-3 or TRBV12-4 with TRBJ1-3. This CDR3 region has 11 residues. CDR3 sequence: CASSNGNTIYF.

The CDR3 loop is CASSGRDVRETQYF. The chain recombines TRBV19 with TRBJ2-5; TCRdb gives TRBD1 as the D gene, but with no DNA this cannot be confirmed. Looked up from germline, CDR1 is LNHDA and CDR2 is SQIVND (reference sequence). The CDR3 sequence is 14 residues long.

This rearrangement joins TRBV7-2 to TRBJ1-6; the TRBD1 assignment by TCRdb is unverifiable without DNA. This CDR3 contains 14 residues. The germline V gene encodes CDR1 SGHTA and CDR2 FQGNSA. The CDR3 region is CASNLRQGGSPLHF.

V and J are TRBV24-1 and TRBJ2-3. Germline-derived CDR1 and CDR2 are KGHDR and SFDVKD. The CDR3 totals 15 residues. CDR3 loop: CATSVGRSGTDTQYF.

The rearrangement links TRBV4-3 to TRBJ2-7; TCRdb names TRBD1, which stays unverified in the absence of DNA. Germline-derived CDR1 and CDR2 are LGHNA and YSLEER. The CDR3 sequence is 17 residues long. The CDR3 reads CASSLRTSNRGIYEQYF.

The chain links TRBV7-9 to TRBJ2-5; TCRdb indicates TRBD1, and absent DNA this call remains unverified. Germline CDR1 reads SEHNR; CDR2 reads FQNEAQ (reference sequence). The CDR3 extends over 13 amino acids. This chain's CDR3 is CASSHRGRETQYF.

The chain uses TRBV5-1 and TRBJ2-1; TCRdb indicates TRBD2, and absent DNA this call remains unverified. CDR1 and CDR2 from the germline V gene are SGHRS and YFSETQ. The CDR3 is 17 residues long. This CDR3 reads CASSLEGSGSGYNEQFF.

CDR3 loop: CASSEQGNEQYF. The V and J genes are TRBV6-1 and TRBJ2-7; the TCRdb call, TRBD1, lacks DNA for checking. The germline CDR1 and CDR2 sequences are MNHNS and SASEGT. This CDR3 region has 12 residues.

The V gene is TRBV20-1, the J gene TRBJ1-2; TCRdb selects TRBD1, and the lack of DNA leaves this call unchecked. The CDR3 extends over 12 amino acids. CDR1 and CDR2 from the germline V gene are DFQATT and SNEGSKA (reference sequence). CDR3 in amino acids: CSANPGAYGYTF.

V usage is TRBV29-1 and J usage is TRBJ1-1; without DNA, the TCRdb call of TRBD1 cannot be checked. The CDR3 covers 13 residues. The V gene's germline CDR1 is SQVTM and CDR2 ANQGSEA. The CDR3 is CSVTGQGRTEAFF.

The chain employs TRBV12-3 or TRBV12-4 and TRBJ2-5; without DNA, the TCRdb call of TRBD2 cannot be checked. CDR3 size: 16 residues. CDR3 residues: CASSPYSGAFQETQYF.

The V call is TRBV19, the J call TRBJ2-1; TCRdb proposes TRBD1, but this gene call is untestable without DNA. Per germline, CDR1 LNHDA and CDR2 SQIVND (reference sequence). CDR3 size: 14 residues. The CDR3 here is CASNGGVSHNEQFF.

This sequence joins TRBV12-3 or TRBV12-4 and TRBJ1-1; the TCRdb D gene call, TRBD1, has no DNA to confirm it. The CDR3 sequence is 14 residues long. CDR3: CASSSDRGISEAFF.

This chain connects TRBV18 to TRBJ1-1. The germline V gene encodes CDR1 KGHSH and CDR2 LQKENI. There are 15 residues in the CDR3. Here the CDR3 reads CASSPPTALNTEAFF. Supplemented by reference TRBV18 and TRBJ1-1, the full variable domain reads NAGVMQNPRHLVRRRGQEARLRCSPMKGHSHVYWYRQLPEEGLKFMVYLQKENIIDESGMPKERFSAEFPKEGPSILRIQQVVRGDSAAYFCASSPPTALNTEAFFGQGTRLTVV.

The genes are TRBV20-1 and TRBJ2-4; TCRdb reports TRBD1, a call that lacks DNA to check it against. Germline loops: CDR1 DFQATT, CDR2 SNEGSKA (reference sequence). The CDR3 extends over 16 amino acids. The CDR3 here is CSASDAGSGTKNIQYF.